Listed below are T cell receptor beta chains from one sample, sequenced in a study of blood T cell repertoires in COVID-19. Only in-frame clones appear in the TCRdb table, and some are missing; sequencing was by immunoSEQ multiplex PCR. The repertoire holds fewer than 350,000 clones, with around nine tenths as singletons. Sequenced: peripheral blood. These receptors originate from a middle-aged man with active or convalescent COVID-19. Both conserved end residues are part of each CDR3. D genes are given only for firm matches. Expanded clones are given a class, and other clones once, few, many or no size at all.

TRBD1,-,TRBV12-5,TRBJ1-2,TGTGCTAGTGGAGATACAGGGGGAACAAGGTATGGCTACACCTTC,CASGDTGGTRYGYTF
-,once,TRBV3-1/TRBV3-2,TRBJ1-5,TGTGCCAGCAGTCATGGACAGAACCAATATCAGCCCCAGCATTTT,CASSHGQNQYQPQHF
-,-,TRBV24-1,TRBJ2-6,TGTGCCACCAGTGATTCAGGGTCCATGAAGTCTGGGGCCAACGTCCTGACTTTC,CATSDSGSMKSGANVLTF
-,once,TRBV6-5,TRBJ2-1,TGTGCCAGCAGTTACGCCGGCGGGGGCACCTACAATGAGCAGTTCTTC,CASSYAGGGTYNEQFF
TRBD1,-,TRBV12-3/TRBV12-4,TRBJ2-7,TGTGCCAGCAGTTTAGGGGACAGCTACGAGCAGTACTTC,CASSLGDSYEQYF
TRBD2,-,TRBV5-1,TRBJ2-1,TGCGCCAGCAGCTTGGTACTAGCGGGAGGAGGGGAGCAGTTCTTC,CASSLVLAGGGEQFF
TRBD1,-,TRBV5-1,TRBJ1-1,TGCGCCAGCAGCTTGGTCGGCAGGGGGTCCACTGAAGCTTTCTTT,CASSLVGRGSTEAFF
TRBD1,-,TRBV4-1,TRBJ2-4,TGCGCCAGCAGCCAAGATCCCCCCAGCGGGACAGGGAAAAACATTCAGTACTTC,CASSQDPPSGTGKNIQYF
-,few,TRBV2,TRBJ1-6,TGTGCCAGCAGTGATTGGCAGGGTGGTTCACCCCTCCACTTT,CASSDWQGGSPLHF
-,-,TRBV3-1/TRBV3-2,TRBJ1-1,TGTGCCAGCAGCCAAGATCTTGGACAATCGGGTGAAGCTTTCTTT,CASSQDLGQSGEAFF
-,-,TRBV14,TRBJ2-7,TGTGCCAGCAGCCAAGATTTCTTCAGGGATTCGTACGAGCAGTACTTC,CASSQDFFRDSYEQYF
-,-,TRBV2,TRBJ1-1,TGTGCCAGCACGCGGGACTATCCTGAAGCTTTCTTT,CASTRDYPEAFF
TRBD2,-,TRBV12-3/TRBV12-4,TRBJ2-7,TGTGCCAGCAGCTACCAGGGAGGGTACGAGCAGTACTTC,CASSYQGGYEQYF
-,-,TRBV4-1,TRBJ2-2,TGCGCCAGCAGCCCCCATACCGGGGAGCTGTTTTTT,CASSPHTGELFF
TRBD1,-,TRBV27,TRBJ1-1,TGTGCCAGCAGTTTGGGACAGAGCACTGAAGCTTTCTTT,CASSLGQSTEAFF
TRBD1,-,TRBV11-3,TRBJ1-4,TGTGCCAGCAGCTCCCCCCGACAGGGGGCGATTGAAAAACTGTTTTTT,CASSSPRQGAIEKLFF
-,-,TRBV27,TRBJ1-6,TGTGCCAGCAGCCCGGGCCGGGACAATCATTCACCCCTCCACTTT,CASSPGRDNHSPLHF
TRBD1,-,TRBV30,TRBJ2-7,TGTGCCTGGAGTCCTTTGGGGGACAGAAAGTACTTC,CAWSPLGDRKYF
-,-,TRBV30,TRBJ1-5,TGTGCCTGGAGTATCCAGGGAAATCAGCCCCAGCATTTT,CAWSIQGNQPQHF
TRBD1,-,TRBV6-5,TRBJ1-6,TGTGCCGGAAAACAGGGGGCGGCGTATAATTCACCCCTCCACTTT,CAGKQGAAYNSPLHF
TRBD2,-,TRBV5-1,TRBJ2-3,TGCGCCAGCAGCCGAGGGGGGCGGGGGGGCATCAATACGCAGTATTTT,CASSRGGRGGINTQYF
-,-,TRBV19,TRBJ2-1,TGTGCCAGTAGTATCGCCGCCACCTTACAGGGAAATGAGCAGTTCTTC,CASSIAATLQGNEQFF
TRBD1,-,TRBV27,TRBJ1-2,TGTGCCAGCAGTCCCACCGGGACAGCAGGCTATGGCTACACCTTC,CASSPTGTAGYGYTF
-,-,TRBV6-5,TRBJ2-7,TGTGCCAGCAGTTCAAAACCGGGACAATCTCTAGGGGAGCAGTACTTC,CASSSKPGQSLGEQYF
TRBD2,-,TRBV9,TRBJ2-2,TGTGCCAGCAGCGTAGTTAGCGGGAGCACCGGGGAGCTGTTTTTT,CASSVVSGSTGELFF
-,-,TRBV30,TRBJ1-1,TGTGCCTGGAAGGCCAGGGTTGAAGCTTTCTTT,CAWKARVEAFF
TRBD2,-,TRBV5-4,TRBJ2-1,TGTGCCAGCAGCCTATCGGGACTAGCCCATAGGGAGCAGTTCTTC,CASSLSGLAHREQFF
TRBD1,-,TRBV14,TRBJ2-6,TGTGCCAGCAGCCTTCGGACAGGGCTTACTGGGGCCAACGTCCTGACTTTC,CASSLRTGLTGANVLTF
TRBD1,once,TRBV2,TRBJ1-2,TGTGCCAGCGAAGGAGACAGGGGGGTTCCAGTTATTGGGACATCAGGGCGTAACTATGGCTACACCTTC,CASEGDRGVPVIGTSGRNYGYTF
-,-,TRBV28,TRBJ1-1,TGTGCCAGCAGTTTATACGGCACTGAAGCTTTCTTT,CASSLYGTEAFF
TRBD1,-,TRBV11-2,TRBJ1-4,TGTGCCAGCAGCTCCGGGACAGGGGATGAAAAACTGTTTTTT,CASSSGTGDEKLFF
-,-,TRBV11-2,TRBJ2-5,TGTGCCAGCAGCCAGTCCTCAGCGGCCACCGGACTGGAGACCCAGTACTTC,CASSQSSAATGLETQYF
-,-,TRBV6-2/TRBV6-3,TRBJ2-7,TGTGCCAGCAGTTATCCCCCCACAGGGTCCCACGAGCAGTACTTC,CASSYPPTGSHEQYF
-,-,TRBV5-8,TRBJ1-5,TGTGCCAGCACCCGAACGACAGTTCAGCCCCAGCATTTT,CASTRTTVQPQHF
TRBD1,-,TRBV2,TRBJ1-2,TGTGCCAGCAGGCGAGGGGGACAGGGGCCCGGCTACACCTTC,CASRRGGQGPGYTF
-,-,TRBV3-1/TRBV3-2,TRBJ2-5,TGTGCCAGCAGCCGGGCCGGAGGGGAGACCCAGTACTTC,CASSRAGGETQYF
-,few,TRBV9,TRBJ1-1,TGTGCCAGCAGCCCTTCGGGGAACACTGAAGCTTTCTTT,CASSPSGNTEAFF
-,-,TRBV6-5,TRBJ2-7,TGTGCCAGCAGACTTGGCTCCTACGAGCAGTACTTC,CASRLGSYEQYF
-,-,TRBV11-3,TRBJ2-6,TGTGCCAGCAGCTTAGGAGGCTCTGGGGCCAACGTCCTGACTTTC,CASSLGGSGANVLTF
TRBD2,-,TRBV24-1,TRBJ2-3,TGTGCCACCAGTGACCCGACTAGCGGAATCACAGATACGCAGTATTTT,CATSDPTSGITDTQYF
-,-,TRBV2,TRBJ1-1,TGTGCCCACAGCGTCGGCTACTCCGGGAACATTGAAGCTTTCTTT,CAHSVGYSGNIEAFF
-,-,TRBV19,TRBJ2-2,TGTGCCAGTGAATCCAGGACTTTGAACACCGGGGAGCTGTTTTTT,CASESRTLNTGELFF
-,-,TRBV10-3,TRBJ2-3,TGTGCCATCAGTGAGTGGTTAGGGAGTTGGGCCACAGATACGCAGTATTTT,CAISEWLGSWATDTQYF
-,-,TRBV4-1,TRBJ2-7,TGCGCCAGCAGCCAAGACCGGGACTCGAGATACGAGCAGTACTTC,CASSQDRDSRYEQYF
-,-,TRBV19,TRBJ2-5,TGTGCCAGTAAGCGCGGGACGTTAGAGACCCAGTACTTC,CASKRGTLETQYF
-,-,TRBV5-4,TRBJ2-5,TGTGCCAGCAGCTTGTACGGGGGTAGGGGCGAGACCCAGTACTTC,CASSLYGGRGETQYF
TRBD2,-,TRBV13,TRBJ2-3,TGTGCCAGCAGCTTAGGCCCTAGCGGGGGGCCAGATACGCAGTATTTT,CASSLGPSGGPDTQYF
TRBD1,-,TRBV5-6,TRBJ1-2,TGTGCCAGCAGCTTAGGGGACAGGGGAAGCTACACCTTC,CASSLGDRGSYTF
TRBD2,-,TRBV18,TRBJ2-1,TGTGCCAGCTCACCTAGCGGGAGGTCCTACAATGAGCAGTTCTTC,CASSPSGRSYNEQFF
-,-,TRBV11-2,TRBJ1-3,TGTGCCAGCAGCGTCCAACAGGGATTAGGGGTTGACACCATATATTTT,CASSVQQGLGVDTIYF
-,-,TRBV7-2,TRBJ1-2,TGTGCCAGCAGCGTACAACAATCTAACTATGGCTACACCTTC,CASSVQQSNYGYTF
TRBD1,-,TRBV15,TRBJ1-5,TGTGCCACCAGCAGAGGGACCGGGACAGCCTATCAGCCCCAGCATTTT,CATSRGTGTAYQPQHF
-,-,TRBV24-1,TRBJ2-7,TGTGCCACCAGTGATTTGTTGCGGTCCGGCCGCTACGAGCAGTACTTC,CATSDLLRSGRYEQYF
TRBD1,-,TRBV5-1,TRBJ1-1,TGCGCCAGCACCCAGGGGGTGCGGAACACTGAAGCTTTCTTT,CASTQGVRNTEAFF
TRBD1,-,TRBV29-1,TRBJ1-1,TGCAGCGTTGCGGGGGACAGTATGAACACTGAAGCTTTCTTT,CSVAGDSMNTEAFF
TRBD1,-,TRBV9,TRBJ1-6,TGTGCCAGCAGCGAGAGAGACAGGGGGAAGGATTCACCCCTCCACTTT,CASSERDRGKDSPLHF
-,once,TRBV28,TRBJ1-1,TGTGCCAGCAGATATCAAGGCGGGACTGAAGCTTTCTTT,CASRYQGGTEAFF